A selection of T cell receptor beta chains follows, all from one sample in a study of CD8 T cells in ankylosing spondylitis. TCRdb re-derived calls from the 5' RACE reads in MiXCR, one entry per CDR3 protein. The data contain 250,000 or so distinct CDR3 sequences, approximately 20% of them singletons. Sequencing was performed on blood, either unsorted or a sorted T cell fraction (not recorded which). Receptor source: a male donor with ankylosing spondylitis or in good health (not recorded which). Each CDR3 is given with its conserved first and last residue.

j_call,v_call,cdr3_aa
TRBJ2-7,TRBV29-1,CSVEGKGTYEQYF
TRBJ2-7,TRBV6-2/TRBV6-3,CASSYAGTGGDEQYF
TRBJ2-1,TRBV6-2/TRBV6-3,CASSYSSLAGGSYNEQFF
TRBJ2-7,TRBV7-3,CASSPTPGNDEQYF
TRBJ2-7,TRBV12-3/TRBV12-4,CASSKMSLSTYEQYF
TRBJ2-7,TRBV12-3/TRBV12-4,CASSFPGTLSYEQYF
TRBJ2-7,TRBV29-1,CSALDSSYEQYF
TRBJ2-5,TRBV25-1,CASSNPPGGETQYF
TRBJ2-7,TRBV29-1,CSVVGIYEQYF
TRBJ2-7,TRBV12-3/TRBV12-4,CASRSDSYEQYF
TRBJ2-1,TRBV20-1,CSAQDSTEQFF
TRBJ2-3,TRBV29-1,CSVELAGGEDTQYF
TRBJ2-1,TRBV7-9,CASSPPTSDYNEQFF
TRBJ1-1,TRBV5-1,CASSLAVPTEAFF
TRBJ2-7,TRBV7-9,CASSLLSAYEQYF
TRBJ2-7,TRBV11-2,CASSFSPNEQYF
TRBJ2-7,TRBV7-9,CASTLGYEQYF
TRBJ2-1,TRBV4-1,CASSQGLEIYNEQFF
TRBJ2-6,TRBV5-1,CASSFSGSSSGANVLTF
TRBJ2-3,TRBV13,CASSDPGLADKTTDTQYF
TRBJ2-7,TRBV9,CASSETGTEVSYEQYF
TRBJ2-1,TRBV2,CASSIDGLAGASTIEQFF
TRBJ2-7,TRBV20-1,CSALGLFRESSYEQYF
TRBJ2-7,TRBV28,CASSPGRDFEQYF
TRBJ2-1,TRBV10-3,CAISESVLAGDNEQFF
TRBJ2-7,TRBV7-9,CASSLIGGTNYEQYF
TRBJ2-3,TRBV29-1,CSVIWGSINTDTQYF
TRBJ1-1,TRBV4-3,CASSQDLYGQGVAFF
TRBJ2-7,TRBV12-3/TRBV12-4,CASSVGVSYEQYF
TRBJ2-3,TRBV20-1,CRQGLAEDTQYF
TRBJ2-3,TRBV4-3,CASSQDSDTDTQYF
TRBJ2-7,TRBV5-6,CASSQYDEQYF
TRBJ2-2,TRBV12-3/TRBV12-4,CASAGITGELFF
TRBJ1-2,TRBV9,CASSVGGNYGYTF
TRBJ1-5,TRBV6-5,CASSYGTGHNQPQHF
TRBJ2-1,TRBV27,CASSVGTSFYEQFF
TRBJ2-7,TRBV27,CASSLGDSYEQYF
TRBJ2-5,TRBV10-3,CAISPGLAGGETQYF
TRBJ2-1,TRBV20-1,CSAIPLLGEQFF
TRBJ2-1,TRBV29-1,CSVAGQNNEQFF
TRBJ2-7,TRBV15,CATSKASGNSYEQYF
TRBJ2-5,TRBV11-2,CASSLVAYQETQYF
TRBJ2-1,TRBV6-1,CASRGGADNEQFF
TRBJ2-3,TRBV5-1,CASSLQDPHGRWGDTQYF
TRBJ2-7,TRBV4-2,CASSRTSGSNYEQYF
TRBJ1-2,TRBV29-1,CSVAPEWDYGYTF
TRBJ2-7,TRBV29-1,CSVEDSTGYHEQYF
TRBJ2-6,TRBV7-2,CASSLVGSGANVLTF
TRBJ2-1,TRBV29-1,CSFWLAGSSYNEQFF
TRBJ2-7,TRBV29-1,CSVEGWTGVSYEQYF
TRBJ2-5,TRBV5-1,CANHGSGAPQETQYF
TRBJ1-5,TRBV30,CAWNANQPQHF
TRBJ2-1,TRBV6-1,CASSRLAGEGNEQFF
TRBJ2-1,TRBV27,CASSDRALGNEQFF
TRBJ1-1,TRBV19,CASTKSQGGGEAFF
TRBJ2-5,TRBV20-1,CSAATMTSGSGETQYF
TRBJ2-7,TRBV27,CASSSRLAGVSYEQYF